This TCR beta chain originates from a study of a mutant IDH1 vaccine in newly diagnosed glioma. Whole-study context: At weeks 1, 3, 5, 7, 11, 15, 19 and 23, patients received a vaccination, eight in all. Vaccine dosing followed radiotherapy by 4-6 weeks, or accompanied temozolomide cycles.

As for this clone: Antigen specificity is unknown.

Data came from immunoSEQ multiplex PCR; TCRdb stores just in-frame clones and leaves some out. The top ten hold just over 0.55% of the sample, which has tens of thousands of clones, roughly 91% seen once. Findings and limits, study-wide: It seemed that pseudoprogression was not linked to changes in the top peripheral T cell clonotypes.

The V gene's germline CDR1 is SGDLS and CDR2 YYNGEE. The ends were cut back, 0 bases at V and 3 bases at J, with 9 bases in the middle. The CDR3 totals 14 residues. The time point was: week 5, during vaccination. A single vaccine dose contained 300 ug of mutant IDH1 20-mer peptide, and topical imiquimod was used with it. The chain is built from TRBV9 and TRBJ2-5, with TRBD1 as a possible D gene (6 bases). This clonotype was obtained from a woman in her fifties or sixties with glioma. The source was PBMCs, collected from a glioma patient whose treatment included an IDH1 peptide vaccine. CDR3 in DNA: TGTGCCAGCAGCGTAGGGGCAGGGGAAGAGACCCAGTACTTC. This gives the protein CASSVGAGEETQYF.